This TCR beta chain was found in a study of cytomegalovirus exposure and HLA in healthy donors. Study outcomes and limitations: The authors judged a highly shared variant cluster likely a sequencing artifact. Analysis performed later found about 17,000 TCR beta sequences associated with HLA alleles at 0.05 false discovery rate.

Concerning this clone itself: What it binds is not known.

Germline CDR1 reads LNHDA; CDR2 reads SQIVND (reference sequence). Between the trimmed V and J ends, which lost 5 bases and 8 bases, there was a span of 15 bases. CDR3 length: 14 amino acids. A multiplex PCR was run with 60 Vbeta primers and 13 Jbeta primers. Assay: immunoSEQ multiplex PCR; the TCRdb copy retains only in-frame clones and omits some. The top ten hold 1.8% of the sample, which has 150,000 or so clones, less than 10% seen once. The TCR originated in a man aged 50 to 60 in good health and CMV-seronegative. This chain connects TRBV19 to TRBJ1-4; D may be TRBD1 (6 bases). Sequenced: PBMCs. CDR3 sequence reads: CASSPSRQVEKLFF. The CDR3, as DNA: TGTGCCAGTAGTCCGAGTCGACAGGTCGAAAAACTGTTTTTT.